The 15 T cell receptor beta chains below were found in one sample sequenced in a study of Graves' ophthalmopathy and Graves' hyperthyroidism. Beta-chain TCR CDR3 regions were amplified from RNA transcripts. Second-round multiplex PCR followed a first-round RT-PCR using HTBI primers. TCRdb re-called the multiplex PCR reads with MiXCR, one entry per CDR3 protein. The top ten hold approximately 7% of the sample, which has about 380,000 distinct CDR3 sequences, 15% seen once. Material: peripheral blood. The receptors here all came from a woman aged 18-35 years with stable Graves' hyperthyroidism.

This clonotype was observed at least ten times. This chain uses TRBV11-2 with TRBJ1-2; no clear D. Germline V CDR1 and CDR2: SGHAT, FQNNGV. The CDR3 runs 12 residues. V was pared by 5 bases and J by 7 bases, with 11 bases between. The CDR3 sequence: CASSRRGGGYTF. The CDR3 DNA reads as TGTGCCAGCAGCCGTCGGGGAGGTGGCTACACCTTC.

Points on this clonotype: The junction departs from the called germline gene at one end, perhaps through a read error. The chain carries TRBV11-2 and TRBJ1-3; D gene ambiguous. CDR3 length equals 16 residues. Per germline, CDR1 SGHAT and CDR2 FQNNGV. The CDR3 loop reads CASSLEQLSSGNTIYF. As DNA, the CDR3 is TGTGCCAGCAGCCTAGAACAGCTGAGCTCTGGAAACACCATATATTTT.

This clonotype showed up many times. The gene calls are TRBV2 and TRBJ2-5; D uncertain. The V gene lost 0 bases and the J gene lost 6 bases, with 5 bases spanning the gap. Germline V lookup: CDR1 SNHLY, CDR2 FYNNEI. This CDR3 comprises 12 residues. CDR3 sequence: CASSEAPQTQYF. DNA for the CDR3: TGTGCCAGCAGTGAAGCTCCGCAGACCCAGTACTTC. Drawing the rest from reference TRBV2 and TRBJ2-5, the complete variable domain is EPEVTQTPSHQVTQMGQEVILRCVPISNHLYFYWYRQILGQKVEFLVSFYNNEISEKSEIFDDQFSVERPDGSNFTLKIRSTKLEDSAMYFCASSEAPQTQYFGPGTRLLVL.

This clonotype was counted many times. The chain is built from TRBV29-1 and TRBJ1-2; D gene unclear. From germline, CDR1 is SQVTM and CDR2 ANQGSEA. This CDR3 is 13 amino acids long. Deletions cut 4 bases from V and 3 bases from J, with 12 bases between. The CDR3 spells CSVVSLRDYGYTF. CDR3 nucleotides: TGCAGCGTTGTGAGCTTGCGAGACTATGGCTACACCTTC. Full variable domain (missing parts from reference TRBV29-1 and TRBJ1-2): SAVISQKPSRDICQRGTSLTIQCQVDSQVTMMFWYRQQPGQSLTLIATANQGSEATYESGFVIDKFPISRPNLTFSTLTVSNMSPEDSSIYLCSVVSLRDYGYTFGSGTRLTVV.

This clonotype was detected a few times. This chain uses TRBV19 with TRBJ1-5; maybe TRBD1 (5 bases). The CDR3 consists of 18 residues. Trimming left V 5 bases short and J 0 bases short, with 20 bases between. The germline V gene encodes CDR1 LNHDA and CDR2 SQIVND (reference sequence). Written as DNA, the CDR3 is TGTGCCAGTAGTCTAAGGGCCCCGGACACGAATAGCAATCAGCCCCAGCATTTT. Its protein product is CASSLRAPDTNSNQPQHF.

This clonotype came up many times. The rearrangement links TRBV7-9 to TRBJ2-7; 7 positions match TRBD2. Germline loops: CDR1 SEHNR, CDR2 FQNEAQ (reference sequence). This CDR3 region has 15 residues. After removal of 5 bases from V and 4 bases from J, the junction contained 11 bases not matched to a gene. The CDR3 protein is CASSAYGEGSYEQYF. The CDR3 region has the DNA TGTGCCAGCAGCGCATACGGGGAGGGTTCGTACGAGCAGTACTTC.

This clonotype has a count of ten or more. The chain carries TRBV19 and TRBJ1-6; tentative D call: TRBD1 (6 bases). Between the trimmed V and J ends, which lost 3 bases and 1 base, there was a span of 13 bases. CDR3 size: 17 residues. Germline CDR1 and CDR2: LNHDA and SQIVND (reference sequence). The CDR3: CASSIPQGRSYNSPLHF. The CDR3 DNA is TGTGCCAGTAGTATTCCGCAGGGGAGGTCCTATAATTCACCCCTCCACTTT.

Note on this clonotype: The junction shows a germline mismatch at one end, possibly a read error. The CDR3 sequence is CASGPGQGTQPHHF. The DNA for the CDR3 is TGTGCTAGTGGCCCCGGGCAGGGAACCCAGCCCCATCATTTT. The V gene is TRBV12-5, the J gene TRBJ1-5; D perhaps matches TRBD1 (5 bases). CDR1 is LGHNT, CDR2 FRNRAP, per germline. CDR3 length: 14 amino acids.

This clonotype is a singleton in its sample. The chain couples TRBV7-9 to TRBJ2-5, with 11 bases fitting TRBD2. The germline V gene has CDR1 SEHNR and CDR2 FQNEAQ (reference sequence). V lost 7 bases, J lost 1 base, and 2 bases stayed unmatched. CDR3 length equals 14 residues. In nucleotides, the CDR3 is TGTGCCAGCACTAGCGGGAGGTTCCAAGAGACCCAGTACTTC. Its translation is CASTSGRFQETQYF. Together with reference TRBV7-9 and TRBJ2-5, the CDR3 gives the full variable domain: DTGVSQNPRHKITKRGQNVTFRCDPISEHNRLYWYRQTLGQGPEFLTYFQNEAQLEKSRLLSDRFSAERPKGSFSTLEIQRTEQGDSAMYLCASTSGRFQETQYFGPGTRLLVL.

There are many counts of this clonotype. The chain has TRBV15 and TRBJ2-7, with D perhaps assigned TRBD1 or TRBD2 (5 bases each). V lost 3 bases, J lost 6 bases, and 18 bases lay in between. This CDR3 has 15 amino acids. From germline, CDR1 is LNHNV and CDR2 YYDKDF (reference sequence). CDR3 region: CATSRSRDGSLEQYF. As DNA, the CDR3 is TGTGCCACCAGCAGGAGCCGGGACGGATCGCTCGAGCAGTACTTC. The full variable domain, its missing parts supplied by reference TRBV15 and TRBJ2-7, is DAMVIQNPRYQVTQFGKPVTLSCSQTLNHNVMYWYQQKSSQAPKLLFHYYDKDFNNEADTPDNFQSRRPNTSFCFLDIRSPGLGDTAMYLCATSRSRDGSLEQYFGPGTRLTVT.

This clonotype was picked up a small number of times. The rearrangement uses TRBV9 and TRBJ1-3; no reliable D call. Trimming cost V 3 bases and J 0 bases, with 19 bases left between them. Per the germline V gene, CDR1 is SGDLS and CDR2 is YYNGEE. The CDR3 contains 18 residues. The CDR3 protein is CASSGFSDTVLSGNTIYF. The CDR3 nucleotides are TGTGCCAGCAGCGGTTTCTCGGATACAGTCCTCTCTGGAAACACCATATATTTT.

This clonotype has a count of ten or more. The chain joins TRBV9 to TRBJ2-5; D not certain. The germline CDR1 and CDR2 sequences are SGDLS and YYNGEE. This CDR3 region has 14 residues. Trimming pared 0 bases from V and 3 bases from J, leaving 9 bases between. The CDR3 region is CASSVGFVEETQYF. The CDR3 DNA sequence: TGTGCCAGCAGCGTAGGTTTCGTGGAAGAGACCCAGTACTTC.

The chain uses TRBV9 and TRBJ1-1; no reliable D call. Trimming took off 0 bases at V and 2 bases at J, with 17 bases between the two ends. This CDR3 region has 17 residues. The V gene's germline CDR1 is SGDLS and CDR2 YYNGEE. This CDR3 reads CASSVVDPKGSNTEAFF. CDR3 sequence (DNA): TGTGCCAGCAGCGTAGTTGACCCCAAAGGGTCAAACACTGAAGCTTTCTTT. Filled out from reference TRBV9 and TRBJ1-1, the complete variable domain reads DSGVTQTPKHLITATGQRVTLRCSPRSGDLSVYWYQQSLDQGLQFLIQYYNGEERAKGNILERFSAQQFPDLHSELNLSSLELGDSALYFCASSVVDPKGSNTEAFFGQGTRLTVV.

This clonotype came up many times. This chain uses TRBV7-8 with TRBJ2-5, with 11 bases identical to TRBD1. This CDR3 is built from 14 residues. The J segment lost 9 bases and the V segment lost 5 bases, leaving 8 bases of the junction unmatched. Germline CDR1 SGHVS, CDR2 FQNEAQ. For the CDR3, the DNA is TGTGCCAGCAGCCGGACAGGGGGCGGGAAACCCCAGTACTTC. This encodes CASSRTGGGKPQYF. Filled out from reference TRBV7-8 and TRBJ2-5, the complete variable domain reads GAGVSQSPRYKVAKRGQDVALRCDPISGHVSLFWYQQALGQGPEFLTYFQNEAQLDKSGLPSDRFFAERPEGSVSTLKIQRTQQEDSAVYLCASSRTGGGKPQYFGPGTRLLVL.

This clonotype was recorded many times. The V call is TRBV20-1, the J call TRBJ2-7, with D maybe TRBD2 (6 bases). This CDR3 region has 13 residues. Germline CDR1 and CDR2: DFQATT and SNEGSKA (reference sequence). Trimming cost V 1 base and J 6 bases, with 13 bases left between them. The CDR3 loop is CSARAPQGGEQYF. CDR3 DNA: TGCAGTGCTAGAGCGCCCCAGGGAGGCGAGCAGTACTTC.